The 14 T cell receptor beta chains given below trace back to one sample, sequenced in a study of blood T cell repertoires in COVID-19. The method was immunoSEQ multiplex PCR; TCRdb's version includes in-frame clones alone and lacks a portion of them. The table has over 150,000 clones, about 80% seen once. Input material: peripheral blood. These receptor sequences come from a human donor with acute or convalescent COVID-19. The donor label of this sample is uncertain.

The CDR3 DNA reads as TGTGCCAGCAGCTCACAGCCTAGCGGACACTACGAGCAGTACTTC. Protein: CASSSQPSGHYEQYF. The rearrangement links TRBV11-2 to TRBJ2-7; 7 bases map to TRBD2. The length of the CDR3 is 15 residues. Trimming at V came to 4 bases and at J to 3 bases, leaving 9 bases not matched to a gene. Germline V gene sequence: CDR1 SGHAT, CDR2 FQNNGV.

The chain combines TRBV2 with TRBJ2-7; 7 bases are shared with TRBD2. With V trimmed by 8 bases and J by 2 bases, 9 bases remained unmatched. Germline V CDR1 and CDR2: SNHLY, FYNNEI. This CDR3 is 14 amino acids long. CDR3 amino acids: CASLRTGGTYEQYF. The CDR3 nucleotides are TGTGCCAGCCTTCGGACGGGGGGTACCTACGAGCAGTACTTC.

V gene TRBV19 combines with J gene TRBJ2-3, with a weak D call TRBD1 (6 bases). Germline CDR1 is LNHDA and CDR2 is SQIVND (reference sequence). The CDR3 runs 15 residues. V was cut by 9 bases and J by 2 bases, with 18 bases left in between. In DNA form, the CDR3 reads TGTGCCAGCACCCAAAAAGGGGGATACACAGATACGCAGTATTTT. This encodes CASTQKGGYTDTQYF.

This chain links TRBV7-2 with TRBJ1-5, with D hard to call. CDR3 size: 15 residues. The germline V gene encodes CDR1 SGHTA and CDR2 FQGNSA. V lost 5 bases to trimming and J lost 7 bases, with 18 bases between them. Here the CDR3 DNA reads TGTGCCAGCAGCCTGAGAGCGACTAGGGAGCAGCCCCAGCATTTT. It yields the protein CASSLRATREQPQHF.

The CDR3 DNA sequence: TGTGCCAGCAGCTTAGTCGGCAGGGGGAACACTGAAGCTTTCTTT. Translated: CASSLVGRGNTEAFF. This chain uses TRBV11-2 with TRBJ1-1; TRBD1 might be the D (6 bases). Germline V CDR1 and CDR2: SGHAT, FQNNGV. Trimming stripped 1 base from V and 1 base from J, with 10 bases between. The CDR3 is made up of 15 amino acids.

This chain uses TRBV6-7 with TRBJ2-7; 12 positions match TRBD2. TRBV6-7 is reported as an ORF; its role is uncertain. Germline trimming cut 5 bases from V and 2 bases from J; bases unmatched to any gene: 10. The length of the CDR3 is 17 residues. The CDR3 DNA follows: TGTGCCAGCAGTAAGGGACTAGCGGGCAGCGGGGCCTACGAGCAGTACTTC. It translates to CASSKGLAGSGAYEQYF.

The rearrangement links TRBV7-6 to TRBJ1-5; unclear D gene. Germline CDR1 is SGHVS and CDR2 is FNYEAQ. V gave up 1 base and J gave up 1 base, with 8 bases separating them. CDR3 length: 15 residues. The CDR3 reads CASSLDSGSNQPQHF. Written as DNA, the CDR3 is TGTGCCAGCAGCTTAGACTCGGGAAGCAATCAGCCCCAGCATTTT.

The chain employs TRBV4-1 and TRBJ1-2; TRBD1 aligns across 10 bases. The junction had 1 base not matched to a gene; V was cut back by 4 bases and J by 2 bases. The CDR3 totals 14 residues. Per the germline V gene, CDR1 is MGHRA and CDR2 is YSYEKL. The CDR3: CASSLDRGNYGYTF. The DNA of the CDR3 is TGCGCCAGCAGCCTGGACAGGGGGAACTATGGCTACACCTTC.

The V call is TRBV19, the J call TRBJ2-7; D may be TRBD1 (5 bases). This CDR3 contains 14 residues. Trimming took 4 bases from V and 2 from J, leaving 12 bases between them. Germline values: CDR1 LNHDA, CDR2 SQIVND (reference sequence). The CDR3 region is CASSTTDIPYEQYF. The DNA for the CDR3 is TGTGCCAGTAGTACGACAGATATCCCCTACGAGCAGTACTTC.

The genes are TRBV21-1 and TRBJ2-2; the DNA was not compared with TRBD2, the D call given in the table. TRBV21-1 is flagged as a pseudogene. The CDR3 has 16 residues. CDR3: CASSKGGTGGTGELFF. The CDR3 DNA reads TGTGCCAGCAGCAAAGGAGGGACGGGGGGCACCGGGGAGCTGTTTTTT.

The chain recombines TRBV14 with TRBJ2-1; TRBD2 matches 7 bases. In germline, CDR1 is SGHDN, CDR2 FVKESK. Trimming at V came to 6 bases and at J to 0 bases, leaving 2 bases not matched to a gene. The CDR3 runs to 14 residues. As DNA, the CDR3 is TGTGCCAGCAGGGGCGGGAGCTCCTACAATGAGCAGTTCTTC. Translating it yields CASRGGSSYNEQFF. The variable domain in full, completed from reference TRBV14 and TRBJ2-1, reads EAGVTQFPSHSVIEKGQTVTLRCDPISGHDNLYWYRRVMGKEIKFLLHFVKESKQDESGMPNNRFLAERTGGTYSTLKVQPAELEDSGVYFCASRGGSSYNEQFFGPGTRLTVL.

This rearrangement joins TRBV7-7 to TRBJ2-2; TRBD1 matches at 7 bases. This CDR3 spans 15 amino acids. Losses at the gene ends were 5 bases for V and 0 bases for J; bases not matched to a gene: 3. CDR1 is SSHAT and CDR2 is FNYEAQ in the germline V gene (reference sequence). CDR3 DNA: TGTGCCAGCAGCCCCGGGACAGCGAACACCGGGGAGCTGTTTTTT. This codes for CASSPGTANTGELFF.

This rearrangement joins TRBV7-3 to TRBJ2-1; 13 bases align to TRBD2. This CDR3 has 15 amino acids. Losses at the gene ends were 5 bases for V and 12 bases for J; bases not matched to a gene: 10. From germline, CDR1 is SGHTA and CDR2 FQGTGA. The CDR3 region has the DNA TGTGCCAGCAGCGCCGGGACTAGCGGGGTAGGAGGGCAGTTCTTC. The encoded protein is CASSAGTSGVGGQFF. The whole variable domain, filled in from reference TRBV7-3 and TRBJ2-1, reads GAGVSQTPSNKVTEKGKYVELRCDPISGHTALYWYRQSLGQGPEFLIYFQGTGAADDSGLPNDRFFAVRPEGSVSTLKIQRTERGDSAVYLCASSAGTSGVGGQFFGPGTRLTVL.

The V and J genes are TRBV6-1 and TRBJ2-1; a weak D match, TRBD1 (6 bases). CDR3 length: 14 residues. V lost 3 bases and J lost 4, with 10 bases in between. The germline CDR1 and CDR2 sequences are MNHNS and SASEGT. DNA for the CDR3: TGTGCCAGCAGTGATGGACAGTCATACAATGAGCAGTTCTTC. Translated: CASSDGQSYNEQFF.